The 29 T cell receptor beta chains listed next were all sequenced from one sample in a study of beta chain features in type 1 diabetes. Study-level results: Significant though moderate, a shortening of TCRB CDR3s appeared in all four CD4+ subsets of Type 1 diabetes patients.

Reverse transcription of all isolated RNA meant that expressed TCRB transcripts were sequenced. Some clones are missing from TCRdb's copy, which holds only in-frame ones; the method was immunoSEQ multiplex PCR. The sample shows more than 300,000 clones, around 9% of them seen only once. These receptors' antigens are unknown. Sequencing used central memory CD4+ T cells from blood. Receptors originate from a man aged 30-40 years with type 1 diabetes.

This clone was observed a few times. The chain recombines TRBV30 with TRBJ2-5; 12 bases fit TRBD2. Germline values: CDR1 GTSNPN, CDR2 SVGIG (reference sequence). The V segment lost 0 bases and the J segment 2 bases; nucleotides outside the gene matches: 1. CDR3 length: 15 residues. CDR3 in amino acids: CAWSVGLAGQETQYF. The CDR3 DNA follows: TGTGCCTGGAGTGTAGGACTAGCGGGGCAAGAGACCCAGTACTTC. Complete variable domain (other parts from reference TRBV30 and TRBJ2-5): SQTIHQWPATLVQPVGSPLSLECTVEGTSNPNLYWYRQAAGRGLQLLFYSVGIGQISSEVPQNLSASRPQDRQFILSSKKLLLSDSGFYLCAWSVGLAGQETQYFGPGTRLLVL.

This clone was counted a few times. The rearrangement links TRBV5-4 to TRBJ2-1, with 7 bases that match TRBD1. This CDR3 contains 16 residues. Germline CDR1 reads SGHNT; CDR2 reads YYREEE (reference sequence). V lost 0 bases and J lost 6; bases outside the gene matches: 9. As DNA, the CDR3 is TGTGCCAGCAGCTTGGGCGACAGGGTAGGGGTCAATGAGCAGTTCTTC. Encoded protein: CASSLGDRVGVNEQFF.

This clone was picked up a small number of times. The chain recombines TRBV5-6 with TRBJ2-1; no definite D call. Trimming pared 3 bases from V and 0 bases from J, leaving 10 bases between. Germline V gives CDR1 SGHDT, CDR2 YYEEEE. The CDR3 spans 15 residues. The CDR3: CASSSIWSSYNEQFF. In DNA, the CDR3 is TGTGCCAGCAGCTCTATCTGGAGCTCCTACAATGAGCAGTTCTTC.

This clone showed up just a few times. V is TRBV10-3 and J is TRBJ2-1, with TRBD2 identical over 9 bases. V lost 2 bases to trimming and J lost 0 bases; unmatched junction nucleotides: 8. The CDR3 sequence is 18 residues long. Germline V lookup: CDR1 ENHRY, CDR2 SYGVKD. The CDR3 loop reads CAISEGAGGPSSYNEQFF. The CDR3 DNA is TGTGCCATCAGTGAGGGAGCGGGGGGCCCAAGCTCCTACAATGAGCAGTTCTTC.

The sample holds a few counts of this clone. The chain joins TRBV9 to TRBJ2-3; D is unclear. There are 16 residues in the CDR3. V was shortened by 0 bases and J by 0 bases, with 11 bases between the two germline ends. Germline V gene sequence: CDR1 SGDLS, CDR2 YYNGEE. CDR3 in DNA: TGTGCCAGCAGCGTAGCTCCTACGGGTAGCACAGATACGCAGTATTTT. It encodes CASSVAPTGSTDTQYF.

This clone has ten or more counts. The chain joins TRBV9 to TRBJ2-2; a weak D match, TRBD1 (5 bases). Germline lookup yields CDR1 SGDLS and CDR2 YYNGEE. The V gene lost 4 bases and the J gene lost 4 bases, with 14 bases spanning the gap. The CDR3 loop spans 15 amino acids. The CDR3 DNA is TGTGCCAGCAGCCCCACCCAGGGCGGCACCGGGGAGCTGTTTTTT. It is translated as CASSPTQGGTGELFF. The entire variable domain, with the rest obtained from reference TRBV9 and TRBJ2-2, is as follows: DSGVTQTPKHLITATGQRVTLRCSPRSGDLSVYWYQQSLDQGLQFLIQYYNGEERAKGNILERFSAQQFPDLHSELNLSSLELGDSALYFCASSPTQGGTGELFFGEGSRLTVL.

Only a few counts were recorded for this clone. The V gene is TRBV15, the J gene TRBJ1-2; TRBD1 is a possible D gene (5 bases). The CDR3 is 15 amino acids. Germline V lookup: CDR1 LNHNV, CDR2 YYDKDF (reference sequence). V dropped 0 bases and J dropped 4 bases, with 12 bases sitting between them. CDR3: CATSRDQGSSYGYTF. CDR3 bases: TGTGCCACCAGCAGAGATCAGGGATCCTCCTATGGCTACACCTTC.

This clone was counted ten times or more. The V call is TRBV30, the J call TRBJ2-1; D is uncertain. The CDR3 sequence is 13 residues long. Germline CDR1 and CDR2: GTSNPN and SVGIG (reference sequence). Trimming removed 0 bases from V and 7 bases from J, with 10 bases in between. CDR3 loop: CAWSVLAENEQFF. The CDR3 region has the DNA TGTGCCTGGAGTGTACTGGCCGAGAATGAGCAGTTCTTC.

This clone was detected ten times or more. This chain connects TRBV5-8 to TRBJ2-1, with D maybe TRBD2 (6 bases). CDR1 is SGHTS and CDR2 is YDEGEE in the germline V gene. With 1 base removed from V and 15 bases from J, the gap between germline ends came to 8 bases. This CDR3 has 10 amino acids. The CDR3 sequence: CASSLTSPFF. CDR3 DNA sequence: TGTGCCAGCAGCTTGACTAGCCCGTTCTTC.

V gene TRBV19 combines with J gene TRBJ2-2; 15 bases line up with TRBD2. Germline CDR1 reads LNHDA; CDR2 reads SQIVND (reference sequence). V shed 8 bases, J shed 7 bases, and the junction held 5 bases outside the gene matches. The CDR3 spans 15 residues. The CDR3 loop is CASGTSGGPHGELFF. The DNA for the CDR3 is TGTGCCAGTGGGACTAGCGGGGGGCCCCACGGGGAGCTGTTTTTT.

The chain carries TRBV29-1 and TRBJ2-3; D is perhaps TRBD1 (6 bases). Trimming took off 7 bases at V and 1 base at J, with 21 bases between the two ends. The CDR3 spans 16 residues. CDR1 is SQVTM, CDR2 ANQGSEA, per germline. The CDR3 DNA follows: TGCAGCGCCGAACTACAGGGCCCGGGTGGCACAGATACGCAGTATTTT. Translating gives CSAELQGPGGTDTQYF.

There are a few counts of this clone. V is TRBV18 and J is TRBJ2-3; D is unclear. V lost 1 base and J lost 1, with 6 bases in between. The CDR3 is 14 residues long. Germline loops: CDR1 KGHSH, CDR2 LQKENI. The CDR3 reads CASSPRIGTDTQYF. CDR3 bases: TGTGCCAGCTCACCACGAATCGGCACAGATACGCAGTATTTT.

The gene calls are TRBV27 and TRBJ2-5; no reliable D call. The CDR3 runs to 14 residues. From germline, CDR1 is MNHEY and CDR2 SMNVEV (reference sequence). The V gene lost 6 bases and the J gene lost 5 bases, with 16 bases spanning the gap. The CDR3 bases are TGTGCCAGCAGCCAGGACGCCTTCGGGGAGACCCAGTACTTC. Amino acid sequence: CASSQDAFGETQYF.

This chain uses TRBV5-6 with TRBJ1-2, with a tentative D call TRBD1 (6 bases). The length of the CDR3 is 14 residues. The V end was cut by 0 bases, the J end by 8 bases, with 14 bases between. Germline-derived CDR1 and CDR2 are SGHDT and YYEEEE. The CDR3 bases are TGTGCCAGCAGCTTGGCCCCGGGGGCGGGAGGCTACACCTTC. Translating it yields CASSLAPGAGGYTF.

This clone was counted only a few times. The gene calls are TRBV7-9 and TRBJ1-5; a weak D match, TRBD1 (5 bases). Trimming took off 5 bases at V and 1 base at J, with 9 bases between the two ends. Looked up from germline, CDR1 is SEHNR and CDR2 is FQNEAQ (reference sequence). The CDR3 covers 14 residues. The CDR3 DNA reads TGTGCCAGCAGCGCGGGGGGGAGCAATCAGCCCCAGCATTTT. It translates to CASSAGGSNQPQHF.

This clone has a handful of counts. V usage is TRBV4-1 and J usage is TRBJ1-1; D possibly corresponds to TRBD1 (5 bases). Per the germline V gene, CDR1 is MGHRA and CDR2 is YSYEKL. The CDR3 sequence is 14 residues long. Trimming shortened V by 5 bases and J by 4 bases, and 14 bases separated the two germline ends. CDR3 residues: CASSVGHLSTEAFF. The DNA of the CDR3 is TGCGCCAGCAGCGTGGGGCACCTGAGCACTGAAGCTTTCTTT.

This clone was counted between two and nine times. The chain employs TRBV7-9 and TRBJ1-6; no clear D gene. Trimming cost V 1 base and J 8 bases, with 9 bases left between them. CDR3 size: 14 residues. CDR1 is SEHNR, CDR2 FQNEAQ, per germline (reference sequence). The CDR3 protein is CASSLDGNYSPLHF. For the CDR3, the DNA is TGTGCCAGCAGCTTAGATGGGAATTATTCACCCCTCCACTTT.

The chain is built from TRBV30 and TRBJ1-1; 7 bases line up with TRBD1. The CDR3 consists of 12 residues. Trimming cost V 5 bases and J 1 base; bases outside gene matches: 1. Per germline, CDR1 GTSNPN and CDR2 SVGIG (reference sequence). The CDR3, as DNA: TGTGCCTGGTACAGGGGGAACACTGAAGCTTTCTTT. Translation gives CAWYRGNTEAFF.

The chain uses TRBV29-1 and TRBJ1-3; unclear D gene. The CDR3 covers 12 residues. Germline lookup yields CDR1 SQVTM and CDR2 ANQGSEA. Trimming shortened V by 3 bases and J by 6 bases, and 9 bases separated the two germline ends. The CDR3 DNA is TGCAGCGTTGATTCCCCGCCAAACACCATATATTTT. It codes for CSVDSPPNTIYF.

V is TRBV5-1 and J is TRBJ2-1, with 12 bases lining up with TRBD2. CDR3 length: 15 amino acids. V dropped 3 bases and J dropped 7; count of bases not matched to a gene: 5. The V gene's germline CDR1 is SGHRS and CDR2 YFSETQ. The DNA of the CDR3 is TGCGCCAGCAGCTCACTAGCGGGGGGTTCGAATGAGCAGTTCTTC. This gives the protein CASSSLAGGSNEQFF.

The chain couples TRBV4-3 to TRBJ2-3; D remains ambiguous. This CDR3 is 13 amino acids long. Trimming pared 4 bases from V and 5 bases from J, leaving 10 bases between. The germline V gene encodes CDR1 LGHNA and CDR2 YSLEER. CDR3 region: CASSLEWEDTQYF. In nucleotides, the CDR3 is TGCGCCAGCAGCCTAGAATGGGAAGATACGCAGTATTTT.

This clone was recorded at least ten times. V and J are TRBV18 and TRBJ2-2; TRBD2 matches 8 bases. The CDR3 length is 17 residues. V was clipped by 3 bases and J by 1 base; unmatched bases: 7. CDR1 and CDR2 from the germline V gene are KGHSH and LQKENI. This CDR3 reads CASSPKPGLENTGELFF. CDR3 coding DNA: TGTGCCAGCTCACCGAAACCGGGACTAGAGAACACCGGGGAGCTGTTTTTT.

In its sample, this clone was seen a few times. V is TRBV7-2 and J is TRBJ1-1, with D possibly being TRBD1 (5 bases). Trimming stripped 6 bases from V and 3 bases from J, with 11 bases between. The CDR3 covers 13 residues. Germline CDR1 is SGHTA and CDR2 is FQGNSA. The DNA of the CDR3 is TGTGCCAGCAGTCAGGACAAATACACTGAAGCTTTCTTT. It encodes CASSQDKYTEAFF.

The chain is built from TRBV7-2 and TRBJ2-7; 7 positions match TRBD1. With 2 bases clipped from V and 0 bases from J, the junction kept 10 bases outside the gene matches. Germline CDR1 and CDR2: SGHTA and FQGNSA. The CDR3 sequence is 17 residues long. This CDR3 reads CASSLSIPGTASYEQYF. The CDR3 coding sequence is TGTGCCAGCAGCTTATCCATTCCCGGGACAGCCTCCTACGAGCAGTACTTC.

CDR3 in amino acids: CASSPFGGEQFF. In DNA form, the CDR3 reads TGTGCCAGCAGCCCCTTCGGGGGCGAGCAGTTCTTC. This chain connects TRBV7-2 to TRBJ2-7; possibly TRBD1 or TRBD2 for D (6 bases each). The end of the DNA is better explained by TRBJ2-1, so the J call may be wrong. The CDR3 sequence is 12 residues long. The germline gives CDR1 SGHTA, CDR2 FQGNSA.

The genes are TRBV10-3 and TRBJ2-6; D remains unclear. Germline V CDR1 and CDR2: ENHRY, SYGVKD. This CDR3 has 16 amino acids. The germline V and J ends were trimmed by 3 bases and 0 bases, with 9 bases remaining between them. CDR3 DNA: TGTGCCATCAGTGACCGATCCAGCTCTGGGGCCAACGTCCTGACTTTC. Translating it yields CAISDRSSSGANVLTF.

This clone was detected only a few times. The genes are TRBV25-1 and TRBJ2-5; TRBD2 matches at 8 bases. Germline CDR1 is MGHDK and CDR2 is SYGVNS. This CDR3 is built from 18 residues. V was pared by 2 bases and J by 6 bases, with 17 bases of the junction left unmatched. CDR3 DNA: TGTGCCAGCAGTGAACTGGGGTGGGGCGCGGGGGGCCCCAAGACCCAGTACTTC. Translated, it gives CASSELGWGAGGPKTQYF.

This clone occurred a few times. The chain recombines TRBV9 with TRBJ2-3, with 12 bases fitting TRBD2. Germline-derived CDR1 and CDR2 are SGDLS and YYNGEE. With 4 bases clipped from V and 4 bases from J, the junction kept 7 bases outside the gene matches. This CDR3 region has 16 residues. For the CDR3, the DNA is TGTGCCAGCAGCTTACGGACTAGCGGGGCCGCAGATACGCAGTATTTT. It codes for CASSLRTSGAADTQYF. Drawing the rest from reference TRBV9 and TRBJ2-3, the complete variable domain is DSGVTQTPKHLITATGQRVTLRCSPRSGDLSVYWYQQSLDQGLQFLIQYYNGEERAKGNILERFSAQQFPDLHSELNLSSLELGDSALYFCASSLRTSGAADTQYFGPGTRLTVL.

The table lists this clone with a few counts. This sequence joins TRBV5-4 and TRBJ2-7; 7 positions agree with TRBD1. The CDR3 has 15 amino acids. With 4 bases clipped from V and 0 bases from J, the junction kept 7 bases outside the gene matches. CDR1 is SGHNT, CDR2 YYREEE, per germline (reference sequence). The CDR3 is CASSPGQTISYEQYF. The CDR3 bases are TGTGCCAGCAGCCCGGGACAGACGATCTCCTACGAGCAGTACTTC.